This T cell receptor (beta chain) is drawn from a study of blood T cell repertoires in COVID-19. Study-level background: COVID-19 samples collected from the United States, Italy and Spain covered acute and convalescent phases.

This CDR3 contains 20 residues. V trimming: 0 bases; J trimming: 0 bases; junction bases outside the gene matches: 11. Germline CDR1 is SGHRS and CDR2 is YFSETQ. Methods used by the authors: Estimation of nucleated cell counts relied on the amplification of reference gene primers. Some clones are missing from TCRdb's copy, which holds only in-frame ones; the method was immunoSEQ multiplex PCR. V, J and clone size derive from that table, while D and trimming were established from the DNA sequence. The repertoire holds 75,000 to 95,000 clones, with about 70% as singletons. The clonotype originates from a woman aged 55-75 years in a cohort sampled during active or convalescent COVID-19. Sequenced material: peripheral blood. This chain links TRBV5-1 with TRBJ2-1, with 11 bases matching TRBD2. CDR3 residues: CASSLAEASGGPSSYNEQFF. The CDR3 DNA is TGCGCCAGCAGCTTGGCCGAGGCTAGCGGGGGGCCCAGCTCCTACAATGAGCAGTTCTTC.